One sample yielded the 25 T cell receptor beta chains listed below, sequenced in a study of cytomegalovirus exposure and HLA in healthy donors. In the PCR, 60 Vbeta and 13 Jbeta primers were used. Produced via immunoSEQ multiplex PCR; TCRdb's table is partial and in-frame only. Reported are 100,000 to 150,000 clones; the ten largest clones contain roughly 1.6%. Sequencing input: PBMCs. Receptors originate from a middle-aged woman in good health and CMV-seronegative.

CDR3 sequence reads: CASSAGLAVSYEQYF. The CDR3 nucleotides read TGTGCCAGCAGCGCGGGACTAGCGGTTAGCTACGAGCAGTACTTC. J is TRBJ2-5 and V is TRBV13; 11 bases are shared with TRBD2. The J call may be mistaken, given a closer DNA end match to TRBJ2-7. The CDR3 runs 15 residues. The germline V gene encodes CDR1 PRHDT and CDR2 FYEKMQ (reference sequence).

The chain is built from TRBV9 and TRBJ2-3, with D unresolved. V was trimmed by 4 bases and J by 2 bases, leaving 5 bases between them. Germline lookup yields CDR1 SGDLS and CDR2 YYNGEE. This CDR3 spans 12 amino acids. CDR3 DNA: TGTGCCAGCAGCCCCAACACAGATACGCAGTATTTT. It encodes CASSPNTDTQYF. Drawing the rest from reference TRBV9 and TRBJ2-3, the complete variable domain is DSGVTQTPKHLITATGQRVTLRCSPRSGDLSVYWYQQSLDQGLQFLIQYYNGEERAKGNILERFSAQQFPDLHSELNLSSLELGDSALYFCASSPNTDTQYFGPGTRLTVL.

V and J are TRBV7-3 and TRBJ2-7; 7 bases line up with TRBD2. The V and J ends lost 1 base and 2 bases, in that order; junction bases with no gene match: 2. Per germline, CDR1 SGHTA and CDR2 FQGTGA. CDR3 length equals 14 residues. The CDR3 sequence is CASSLMAGAYEQYF. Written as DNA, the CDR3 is TGTGCCAGCAGCTTAATGGCGGGGGCCTACGAGCAGTACTTC.

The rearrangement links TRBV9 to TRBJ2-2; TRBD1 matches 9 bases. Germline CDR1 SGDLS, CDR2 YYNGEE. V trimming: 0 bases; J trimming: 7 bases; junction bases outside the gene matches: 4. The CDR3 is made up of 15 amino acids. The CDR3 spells CASSVVVTGGGELFF. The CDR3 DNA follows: TGTGCCAGCAGCGTAGTCGTGACAGGGGGCGGGGAGCTGTTTTTT.

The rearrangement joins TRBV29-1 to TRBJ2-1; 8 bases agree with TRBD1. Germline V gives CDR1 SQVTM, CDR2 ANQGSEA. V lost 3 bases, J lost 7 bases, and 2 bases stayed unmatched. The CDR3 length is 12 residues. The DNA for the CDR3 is TGCAGCGTTGACAGGGGGCGGAATGAGCAGTTCTTC. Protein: CSVDRGRNEQFF.

The CDR3 loop reads CASSDWVHHNEQFF. The CDR3 bases are TGTGCCAGCAGTGACTGGGTCCACCACAATGAGCAGTTCTTC. The chain carries TRBV27 and TRBJ2-1; no clear D. CDR3 length equals 14 residues. From germline, CDR1 is MNHEY and CDR2 SMNVEV (reference sequence). The ends were cut back, 5 bases at V and 5 bases at J, with 13 bases in the middle.

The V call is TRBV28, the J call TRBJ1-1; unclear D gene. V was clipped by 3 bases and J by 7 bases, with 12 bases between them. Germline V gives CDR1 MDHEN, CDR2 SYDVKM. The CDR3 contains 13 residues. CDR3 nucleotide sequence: TGTGCCAGCAGTTTTGAGGGAACTGATGAAGCTTTCTTT. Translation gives CASSFEGTDEAFF. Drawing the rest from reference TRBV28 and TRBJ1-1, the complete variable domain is DVKVTQSSRYLVKRTGEKVFLECVQDMDHENMFWYRQDPGLGLRLIYFSYDVKMKEKGDIPEGYSVSREKKERFSLILESASTNQTSMYLCASSFEGTDEAFFGQGTRLTVV.

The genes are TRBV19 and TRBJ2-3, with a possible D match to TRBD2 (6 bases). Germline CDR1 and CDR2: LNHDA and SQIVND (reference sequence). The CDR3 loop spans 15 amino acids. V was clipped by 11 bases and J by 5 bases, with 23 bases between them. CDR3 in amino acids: CASSPRDSLGDTQYF. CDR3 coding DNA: TGTGCCTCTTCCCCCCGGGACTCCTTGGGAGATACGCAGTATTTT.

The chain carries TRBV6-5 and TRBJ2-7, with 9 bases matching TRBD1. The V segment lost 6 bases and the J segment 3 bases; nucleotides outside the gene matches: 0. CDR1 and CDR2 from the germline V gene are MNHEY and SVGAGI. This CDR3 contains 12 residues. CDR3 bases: TGTGCCAGCAGGGGACAGGGCTACGAGCAGTACTTC. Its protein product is CASRGQGYEQYF.

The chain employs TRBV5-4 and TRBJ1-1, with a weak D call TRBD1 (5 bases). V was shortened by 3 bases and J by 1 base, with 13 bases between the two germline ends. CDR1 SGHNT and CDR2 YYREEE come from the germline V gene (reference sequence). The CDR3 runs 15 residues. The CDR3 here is CASSSLTVSNTEAFF. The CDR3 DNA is TGTGCCAGCAGCTCGCTGACAGTATCGAACACTGAAGCTTTCTTT.

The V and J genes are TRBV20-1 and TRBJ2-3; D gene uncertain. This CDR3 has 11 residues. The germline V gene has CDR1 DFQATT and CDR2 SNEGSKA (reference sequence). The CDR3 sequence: CSPGQPDTQYF. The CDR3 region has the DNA TGCAGCCCTGGCCAACCAGATACGCAGTATTTT.

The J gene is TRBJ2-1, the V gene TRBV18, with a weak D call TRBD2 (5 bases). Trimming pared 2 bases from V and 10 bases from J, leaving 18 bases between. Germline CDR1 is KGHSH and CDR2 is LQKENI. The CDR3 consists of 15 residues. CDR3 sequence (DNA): TGTGCCAGCTCACCAGTCGGGGTCGAGGGCCGAGAGCAGTTCTTC. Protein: CASSPVGVEGREQFF.

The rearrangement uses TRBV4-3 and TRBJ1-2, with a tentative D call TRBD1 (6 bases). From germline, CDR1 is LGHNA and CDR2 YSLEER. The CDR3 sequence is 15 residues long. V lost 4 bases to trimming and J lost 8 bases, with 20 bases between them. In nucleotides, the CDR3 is TGCGCCAGCAGCCGCGAGGCCCAGGGGCCGAAAGGCTACACCTTC. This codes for CASSREAQGPKGYTF.

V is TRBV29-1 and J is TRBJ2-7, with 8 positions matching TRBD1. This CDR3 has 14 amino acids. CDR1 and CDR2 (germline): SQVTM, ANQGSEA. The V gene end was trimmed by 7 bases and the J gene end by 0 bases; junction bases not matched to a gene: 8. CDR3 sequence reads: CSASLTGASYEQYF. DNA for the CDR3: TGCAGCGCCTCGTTGACAGGGGCCTCCTACGAGCAGTACTTC.

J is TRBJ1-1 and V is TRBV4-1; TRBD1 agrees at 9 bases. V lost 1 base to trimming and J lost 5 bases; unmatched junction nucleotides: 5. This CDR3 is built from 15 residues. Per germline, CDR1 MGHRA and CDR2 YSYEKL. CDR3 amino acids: CASSQAHRGRTEAFF. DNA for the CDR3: TGCGCCAGCAGCCAAGCCCACAGGGGGCGAACTGAAGCTTTCTTT.

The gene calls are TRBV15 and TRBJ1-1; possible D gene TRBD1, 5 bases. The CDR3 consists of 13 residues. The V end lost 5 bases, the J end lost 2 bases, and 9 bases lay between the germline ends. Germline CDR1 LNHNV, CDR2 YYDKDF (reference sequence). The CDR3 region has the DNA TGTGCCACCAGCTATCAGGGTAACACTGAAGCTTTCTTT. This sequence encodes CATSYQGNTEAFF.

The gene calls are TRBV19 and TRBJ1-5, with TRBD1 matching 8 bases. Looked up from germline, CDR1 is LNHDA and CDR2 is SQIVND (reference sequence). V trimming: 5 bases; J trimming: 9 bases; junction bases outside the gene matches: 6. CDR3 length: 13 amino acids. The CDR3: CASSLDRDRPQHF. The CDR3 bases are TGTGCCAGTAGTTTGGACAGGGATCGGCCCCAGCATTTT. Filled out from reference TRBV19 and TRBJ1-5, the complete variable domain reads DGGITQSPKYLFRKEGQNVTLSCEQNLNHDAMYWYRQDPGQGLRLIYYSQIVNDFQKGDIAEGYSVSREKKESFPLTVTSAQKNPTAFYLCASSLDRDRPQHFGDGTRLSIL.

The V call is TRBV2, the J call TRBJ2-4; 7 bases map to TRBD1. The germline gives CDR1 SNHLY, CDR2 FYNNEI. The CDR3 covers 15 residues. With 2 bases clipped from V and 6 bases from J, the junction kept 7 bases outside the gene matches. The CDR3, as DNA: TGTGCCAGCAGTGAAAGACAGGGTTCTGGAAACATTCAGTACTTC. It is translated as CASSERQGSGNIQYF.

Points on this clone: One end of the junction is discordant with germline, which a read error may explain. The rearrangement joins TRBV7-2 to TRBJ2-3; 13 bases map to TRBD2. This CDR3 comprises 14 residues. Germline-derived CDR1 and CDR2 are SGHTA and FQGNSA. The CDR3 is CASSAGTSGDTQYF. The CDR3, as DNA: TGTGCCAGCAGCGCCGGGACTAGCGGGGATACTCAGTATTTT. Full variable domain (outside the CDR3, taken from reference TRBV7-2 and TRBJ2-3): GAGVSQSPSNKVTEKGKDVELRCDPISGHTALYWYRQSLGQGLEFLIYFQGNSAPDKSGLPSDRFSAERTGGSVSTLTIQRTQQEDSAVYLCASSAGTSGDTQYFGPGTRLTVL.

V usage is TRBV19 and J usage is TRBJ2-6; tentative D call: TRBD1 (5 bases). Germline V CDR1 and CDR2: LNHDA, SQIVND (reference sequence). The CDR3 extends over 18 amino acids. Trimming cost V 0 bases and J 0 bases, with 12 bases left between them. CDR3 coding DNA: TGTGCCAGTAGTATAGAAGCAAGGGGCCACTCTGGGGCCAACGTCCTGACTTTC. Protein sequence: CASSIEARGHSGANVLTF.

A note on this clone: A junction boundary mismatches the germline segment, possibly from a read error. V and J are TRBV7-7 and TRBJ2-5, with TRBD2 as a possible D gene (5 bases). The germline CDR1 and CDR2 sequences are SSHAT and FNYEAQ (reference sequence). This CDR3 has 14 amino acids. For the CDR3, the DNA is TGTGCTAGCAGTGCGGCCAGCCAGGCGGGGACCCAGTACTTC. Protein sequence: CASSAASQAGTQYF.

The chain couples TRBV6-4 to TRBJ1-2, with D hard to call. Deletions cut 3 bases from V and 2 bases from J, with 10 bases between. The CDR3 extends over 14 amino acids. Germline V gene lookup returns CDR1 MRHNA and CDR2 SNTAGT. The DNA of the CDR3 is TGTGCCAGCAGTGAAGTTGGCGGGAACTATGGCTACACCTTC. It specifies CASSEVGGNYGYTF.

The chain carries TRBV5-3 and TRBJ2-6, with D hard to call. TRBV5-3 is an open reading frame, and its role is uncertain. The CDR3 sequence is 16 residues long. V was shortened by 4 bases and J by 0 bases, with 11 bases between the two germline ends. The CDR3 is CARSPYTFSGANVLTF. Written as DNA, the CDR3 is TGTGCCAGAAGCCCATACACCTTCTCTGGGGCCAACGTCCTGACTTTC.

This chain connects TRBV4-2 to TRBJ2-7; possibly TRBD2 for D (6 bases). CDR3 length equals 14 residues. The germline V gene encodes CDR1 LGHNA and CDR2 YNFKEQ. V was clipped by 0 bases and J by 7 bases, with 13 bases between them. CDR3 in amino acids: CASSQEGRAGEQYF. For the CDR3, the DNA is TGTGCCAGCAGCCAAGAGGGCAGGGCGGGGGAGCAGTACTTC.

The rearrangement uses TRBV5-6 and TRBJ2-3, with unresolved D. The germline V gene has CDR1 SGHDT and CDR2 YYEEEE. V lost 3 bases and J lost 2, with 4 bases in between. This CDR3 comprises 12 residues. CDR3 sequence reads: CASSSYTDTQYF. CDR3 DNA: TGTGCCAGCAGCTCCTACACAGATACGCAGTATTTT.